This T cell receptor (beta chain) was observed in a study of blood T cell repertoires in COVID-19. Only in-frame clones appear in the TCRdb table, and some are missing; sequencing was by immunoSEQ multiplex PCR. Here the sample spans about 140,000 clones, 60% to 80% being singletons. The CDR3 contains 15 residues. The V end was cut by 3 bases, the J end by 5 bases, with 19 bases between. From germline, CDR1 is SQVTM and CDR2 ANQGSEA. This sequence joins TRBV29-1 and TRBJ2-5, with a possible D match to TRBD2 (6 bases). Source material: peripheral blood. The receptor was isolated from a woman aged 45-65 years with active or convalescent COVID-19. The DNA for the CDR3 is TGCAGCGTTGAGGGGGGAAAGGTGGGGAGCGAGACCCAGTACTTC. Its protein is CSVEGGKVGSETQYF.